Following are 5 T cell receptor beta chains from one sample sequenced in a study of blood T cell repertoires in COVID-19. This table comes from immunoSEQ multiplex PCR, and its TCRdb copy is limited to in-frame clones, with some not included. The sample includes 190,000 or so clones, 85% to 90% of them seen just once. The sequencing input was peripheral blood. Every receptor here comes from a woman aged 18-35 years who had recovered from COVID-19.

The chain couples TRBV5-1 to TRBJ1-1; D may be TRBD1 (5 bases). The CDR3 runs 15 residues. The V end lost 0 bases, the J end lost 3 bases, and 12 bases lay between the germline ends. Germline V CDR1 and CDR2: SGHRS, YFSETQ. The CDR3 region has the DNA TGCGCCAGCAGCTTGGCCCGTCGGGGGTACACTGAAGCTTTCTTT. Residues: CASSLARRGYTEAFF.

This sequence joins TRBV4-3 and TRBJ1-2, with 8 bases lining up with TRBD1. Trimming took 3 bases from V and 6 from J; bases not matched to a gene: 6. Germline loops: CDR1 LGHNA, CDR2 YSLEER. The CDR3 consists of 14 residues. CDR3 region: CASSHRQGADGYTF. In DNA form, the CDR3 reads TGCGCCAGCAGCCATCGTCAGGGGGCGGATGGCTACACCTTC.

This clone was seen a single time. This chain joins TRBV4-1 and TRBJ1-2; D not certain. In germline, CDR1 is MGHRA, CDR2 YSYEKL. The CDR3 has 15 amino acids. V was clipped by 0 bases and J by 8 bases, with 16 bases between them. In nucleotides, the CDR3 is TGCGCCAGCAGCCAAGATCGGGGAGGGCGAGGAGGCTACACCTTC. Residues: CASSQDRGGRGGYTF.

V gene TRBV29-1 combines with J gene TRBJ2-5, with 7 bases fitting TRBD2. With V trimmed by 7 bases and J by 1 base, 6 bases remained unmatched. In germline, CDR1 is SQVTM, CDR2 ANQGSEA. The CDR3 consists of 13 residues. CDR3 nucleotides: TGCAGCGCCTGGGGGGGACGCCAAGAGACCCAGTACTTC. This sequence encodes CSAWGGRQETQYF.

J is TRBJ1-1 and V is TRBV19; 8 bases are shared with TRBD1. J lost 9 bases, V lost 8 bases, and 14 bases had no gene match. There are 14 residues in the CDR3. Germline CDR1 is LNHDA and CDR2 is SQIVND (reference sequence). CDR3 bases: TGTGCCAGTCGCCAATCCGGGACAGGTTTCAAAGCTTTCTTT. The encoded protein is CASRQSGTGFKAFF.